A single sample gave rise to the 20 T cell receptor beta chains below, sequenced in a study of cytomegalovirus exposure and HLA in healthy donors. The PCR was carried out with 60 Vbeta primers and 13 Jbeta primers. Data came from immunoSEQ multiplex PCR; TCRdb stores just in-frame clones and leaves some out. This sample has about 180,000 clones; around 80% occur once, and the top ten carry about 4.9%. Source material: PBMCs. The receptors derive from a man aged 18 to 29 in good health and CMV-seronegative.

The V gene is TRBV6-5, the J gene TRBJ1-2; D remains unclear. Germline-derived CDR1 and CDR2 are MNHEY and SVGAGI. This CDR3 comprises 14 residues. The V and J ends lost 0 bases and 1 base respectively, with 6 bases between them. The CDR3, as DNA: TGTGCCAGCAGTTACTCGATAGTTAACTATGGCTACACCTTC. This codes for CASSYSIVNYGYTF.

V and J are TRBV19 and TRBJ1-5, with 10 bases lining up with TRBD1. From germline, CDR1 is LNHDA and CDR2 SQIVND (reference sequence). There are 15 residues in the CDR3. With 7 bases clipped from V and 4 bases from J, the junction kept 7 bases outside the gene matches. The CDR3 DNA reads TGTGCCAGTAAGCGACAGGGGGCGTTTAATCAGCCCCAGCATTTT. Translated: CASKRQGAFNQPQHF.

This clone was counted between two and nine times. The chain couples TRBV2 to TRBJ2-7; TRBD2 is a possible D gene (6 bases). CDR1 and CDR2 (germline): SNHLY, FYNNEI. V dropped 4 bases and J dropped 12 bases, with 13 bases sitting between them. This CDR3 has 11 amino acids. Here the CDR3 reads CASSVDRGTYF. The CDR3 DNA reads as TGTGCCAGCAGTGTAGACCGGGGGACGTACTTC.

CDR3 loop: CASSPRVLGGETQYF. CDR3 coding DNA: TGTGCCAGCAGCCCTCGTGTCCTTGGGGGGGAGACCCAGTACTTC. This sequence joins TRBV9 and TRBJ2-5, with a weak D call TRBD2 (6 bases). This CDR3 is 15 amino acids long. Between the trimmed V and J ends, which lost 4 bases and 5 bases, there was a span of 18 bases. CDR1 and CDR2 from the germline V gene are SGDLS and YYNGEE.

The CDR3 coding sequence is TGTGCCAGCAGGGACTCACCCAATGAGCAGTTCTTC. Translation gives CASRDSPNEQFF. The J gene is TRBJ2-1, the V gene TRBV27, with a weak D call TRBD2 (5 bases). This CDR3 region has 12 residues. The V and J ends lost 6 bases and 6 bases respectively, with 9 bases between them. The germline CDR1 and CDR2 sequences are MNHEY and SMNVEV (reference sequence).

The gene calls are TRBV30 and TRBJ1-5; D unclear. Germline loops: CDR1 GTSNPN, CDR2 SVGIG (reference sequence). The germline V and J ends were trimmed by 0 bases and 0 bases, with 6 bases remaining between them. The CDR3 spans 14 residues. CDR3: CAWSVPSSNQPQHF. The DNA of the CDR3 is TGTGCCTGGAGTGTCCCCAGTAGCAATCAGCCCCAGCATTTT.

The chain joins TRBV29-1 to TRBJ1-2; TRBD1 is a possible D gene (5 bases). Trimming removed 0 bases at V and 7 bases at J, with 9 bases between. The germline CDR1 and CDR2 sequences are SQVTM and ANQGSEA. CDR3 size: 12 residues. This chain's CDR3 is CSVEDQGGGYTF. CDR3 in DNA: TGCAGCGTTGAAGACCAGGGTGGTGGCTACACCTTC.

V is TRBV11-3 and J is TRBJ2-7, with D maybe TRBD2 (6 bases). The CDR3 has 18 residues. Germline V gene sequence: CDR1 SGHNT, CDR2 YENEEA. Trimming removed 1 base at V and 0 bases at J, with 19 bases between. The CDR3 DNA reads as TGTGCCAGCAGCTTAGTACGTAGCGGAGCTGTAAACTCCTACGAGCAGTACTTC. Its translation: CASSLVRSGAVNSYEQYF.

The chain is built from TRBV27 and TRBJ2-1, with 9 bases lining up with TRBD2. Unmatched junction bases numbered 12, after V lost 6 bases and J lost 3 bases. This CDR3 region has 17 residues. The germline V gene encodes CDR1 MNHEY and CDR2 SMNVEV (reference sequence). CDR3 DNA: TGTGCCAGCAGGTACTCTGTCGGTAGCGGGAGCTACAATGAGCAGTTCTTC. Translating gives CASRYSVGSGSYNEQFF.

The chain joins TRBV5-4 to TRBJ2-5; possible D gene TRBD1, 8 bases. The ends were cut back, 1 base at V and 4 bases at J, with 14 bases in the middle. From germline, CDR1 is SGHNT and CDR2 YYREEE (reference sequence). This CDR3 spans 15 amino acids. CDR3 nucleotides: TGTGCCAGCAGCTTGAGGACAGGGAGGGGAGAGACCCAGTACTTC. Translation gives CASSLRTGRGETQYF.

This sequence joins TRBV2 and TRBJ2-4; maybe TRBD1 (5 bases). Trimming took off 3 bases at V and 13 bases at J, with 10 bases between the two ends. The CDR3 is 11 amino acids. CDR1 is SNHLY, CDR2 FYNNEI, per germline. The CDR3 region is CASSEGPLQYF. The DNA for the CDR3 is TGTGCCAGCAGTGAGGGGCCTCTACAGTACTTC.

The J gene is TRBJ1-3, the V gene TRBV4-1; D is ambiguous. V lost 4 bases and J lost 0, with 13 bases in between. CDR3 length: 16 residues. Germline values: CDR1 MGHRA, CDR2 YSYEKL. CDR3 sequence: CASSLRREISGNTIYF. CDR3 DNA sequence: TGCGCCAGCAGCCTACGACGGGAGATCTCTGGAAACACCATATATTTT.

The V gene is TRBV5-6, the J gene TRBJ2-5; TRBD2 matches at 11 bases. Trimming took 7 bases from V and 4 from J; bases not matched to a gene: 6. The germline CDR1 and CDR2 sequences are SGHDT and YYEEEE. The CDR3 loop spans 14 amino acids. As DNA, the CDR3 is TGTGCCAGCCTACTAGCGGGAGTCGTAGAGACCCAGTACTTC. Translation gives CASLLAGVVETQYF.

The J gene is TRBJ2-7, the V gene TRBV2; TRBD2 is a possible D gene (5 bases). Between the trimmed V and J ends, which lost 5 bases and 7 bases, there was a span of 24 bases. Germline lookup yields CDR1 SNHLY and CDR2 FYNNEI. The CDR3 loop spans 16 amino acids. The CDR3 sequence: CASSIWTANRSREQYF. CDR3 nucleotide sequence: TGTGCCAGCAGTATTTGGACTGCAAACCGCTCGAGGGAGCAGTACTTC.

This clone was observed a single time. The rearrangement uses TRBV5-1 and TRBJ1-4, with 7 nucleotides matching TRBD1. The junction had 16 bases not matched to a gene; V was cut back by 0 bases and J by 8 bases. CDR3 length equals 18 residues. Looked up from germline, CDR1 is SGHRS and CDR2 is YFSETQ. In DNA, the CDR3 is TGCGCCAGCAGCTTGGGGTGGACTCAACAGGGGCGTCGAGAAAAACTGTTTTTT. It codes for CASSLGWTQQGRREKLFF.

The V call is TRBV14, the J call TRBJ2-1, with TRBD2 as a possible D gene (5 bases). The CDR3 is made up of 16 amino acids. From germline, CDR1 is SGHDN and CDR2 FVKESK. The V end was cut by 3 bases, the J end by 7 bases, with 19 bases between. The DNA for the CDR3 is TGTGCCAGCAGCCACTCTGGTCTAGCTGTCCGGAATGAGCAGTTCTTC. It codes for CASSHSGLAVRNEQFF.

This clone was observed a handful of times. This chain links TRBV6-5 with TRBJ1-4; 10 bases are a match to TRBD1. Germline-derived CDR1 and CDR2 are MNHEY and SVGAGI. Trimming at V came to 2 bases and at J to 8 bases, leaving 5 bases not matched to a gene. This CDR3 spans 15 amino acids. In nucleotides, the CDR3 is TGTGCCAGCAGTTACCAGGGACAGGGGCAGGAAAAACTGTTTTTT. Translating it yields CASSYQGQGQEKLFF.

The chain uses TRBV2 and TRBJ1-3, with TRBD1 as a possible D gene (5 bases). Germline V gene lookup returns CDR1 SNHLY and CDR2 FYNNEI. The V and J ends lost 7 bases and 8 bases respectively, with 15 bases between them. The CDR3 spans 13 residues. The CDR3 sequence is CASNPSRVYTIYF. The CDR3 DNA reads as TGTGCCAGCAATCCCAGCAGGGTTTACACCATATATTTT.

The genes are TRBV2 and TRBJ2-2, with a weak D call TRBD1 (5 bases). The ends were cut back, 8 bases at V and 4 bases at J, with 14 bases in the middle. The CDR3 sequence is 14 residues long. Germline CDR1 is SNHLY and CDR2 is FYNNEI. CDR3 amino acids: CASQEGVSTGELFF. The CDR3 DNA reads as TGTGCCAGCCAGGAAGGGGTGAGCACCGGGGAGCTGTTTTTT.

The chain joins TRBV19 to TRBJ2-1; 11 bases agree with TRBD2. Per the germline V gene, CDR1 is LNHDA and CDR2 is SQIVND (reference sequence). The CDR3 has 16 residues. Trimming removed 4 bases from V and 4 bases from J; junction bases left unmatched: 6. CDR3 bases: TGTGCCAGTAGTAGAACTAGCGGGAGTCCTTACAATGAGCAGTTCTTC. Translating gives CASSRTSGSPYNEQFF. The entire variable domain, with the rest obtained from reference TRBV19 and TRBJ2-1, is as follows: DGGITQSPKYLFRKEGQNVTLSCEQNLNHDAMYWYRQDPGQGLRLIYYSQIVNDFQKGDIAEGYSVSREKKESFPLTVTSAQKNPTAFYLCASSRTSGSPYNEQFFGPGTRLTVL.